Included here is one T cell receptor (beta chain) sequence, with context. Its specificity is unknown. Time point reported: week 5, during vaccination. Topical imiquimod was applied with each vaccine dose, which held 300 ug of mutant IDH1 20-mer peptide. In every donor, the tumor was a new WHO grade 3 or 4 IDH1-mutant, ATRX-lost astrocytoma. This specimen comes from a study of a mutant IDH1 vaccine in newly diagnosed glioma. Study-wide context: Beginning 4-6 weeks after radiotherapy alone, or with temozolomide cycles, vaccination took place. Standard pretreatment was either radiotherapy, temozolomide, or, for most, radiochemotherapy with temozolomide. Overall study findings and caveats: Immune responses induced by the vaccine were seen in less than 95% of patients, spanning multiple MHC alleles.

Here immunoSEQ multiplex PCR was the method, and the copy in TCRdb shows in-frame clones only, minus some. The sample lists approximately 60,000 clones, roughly 82% seen once, with 3% to 3.5% in the top ten. This sequence originates from a woman under 30 with glioma. Some clones in this sample may be carry-over from other donors' samples. The source material was PBMCs, sampled from a glioma patient whose treatment included an IDH1 peptide vaccine.

CDR3 in amino acids: CASSLESGGSNSPLHF. The CDR3 bases are TGTGCCAGCAGCTTAGAATCGGGAGGCTCTAATTCACCCCTCCACTTT. The chain has TRBV7-2 and TRBJ1-6; no reliable D call. The germline V gene encodes CDR1 SGHTA and CDR2 FQGNSA. The CDR3 covers 16 residues. Between the trimmed V and J ends, which lost 1 base and 6 bases, there was a span of 13 bases.